Listed here are 8 T cell receptor beta chains from one sample, sequenced in a study of T cell changes during pregnancy in multiple sclerosis. TCRdb's copy holds only in-frame clones and misses some; the assay was immunoSEQ multiplex PCR. The sample yields about 24,000 clones, approximately 90% seen once. This sample comprised CD4+ T cells from peripheral blood mononuclear cells, obtained in the first trimester of pregnancy. The source of these receptors is a female donor in good health, enrolled as a control in a pregnancy study.

As DNA, the CDR3 is TGTGCCAGCACTATCACCCACGCATACAATGAGCAGTTCTTC. It codes for CASTITHAYNEQFF. The chain links TRBV7-2 to TRBJ2-1, with unresolved D. The germline V gene has CDR1 SGHTA and CDR2 FQGNSA. V gave up 7 bases and J gave up 4 bases, with 14 bases separating them. This CDR3 comprises 14 residues.

The chain uses TRBV19 and TRBJ2-7; weak D call: TRBD2 (6 bases). CDR1 LNHDA and CDR2 SQIVND come from the germline V gene (reference sequence). CDR3 length equals 15 residues. V was shortened by 2 bases and J by 3 bases, with 14 bases between the two germline ends. The CDR3 DNA is TGTGCCAGTAGTATACGGGTCGGGGGAGTCTACGAGCAGTACTTC. This sequence encodes CASSIRVGGVYEQYF.

In regard to this clone: Sequence at one end of the junction differs from germline and may be a read error. The chain has TRBV6-6 and TRBJ1-2; D might be TRBD1 (5 bases). CDR1 is MNHNY and CDR2 is SVGAGI in the germline V gene (reference sequence). This CDR3 region has 15 residues. The CDR3 coding sequence is TGTGCCGGCAGTCACAGGACAAGTTCTAACTATGGCTACACCTTC. Amino acids: CAGSHRTSSNYGYTF.

The J gene is TRBJ2-7, the V gene TRBV28; 8 nucleotides match TRBD1. CDR1 and CDR2 from the germline V gene are MDHEN and SYDVKM. This CDR3 comprises 15 residues. V trimming: 6 bases; J trimming: 7 bases; junction bases outside the gene matches: 14. The CDR3 DNA sequence: TGTGCCAGCAGCTACGCCGGGCAGGGGGCGGAGGAGCAGTACTTC. Residues: CASSYAGQGAEEQYF.

The chain links TRBV10-3 to TRBJ2-1, with D possibly TRBD2 on 6 matching bases. The V and J ends lost 11 bases and 7 bases respectively, with 18 bases between them. Per the germline V gene, CDR1 is ENHRY and CDR2 is SYGVKD. CDR3 length equals 13 residues. As DNA, the CDR3 is TGTGCCGTCCACGGGACTGTCGTTAATGAGCAGTTCTTC. Translation gives CAVHGTVVNEQFF.

The rearrangement joins TRBV10-2 to TRBJ2-3; 9 bases match TRBD2. Germline V gene lookup returns CDR1 WSHSY and CDR2 SAAADI. Unmatched junction bases numbered 7, after V lost 3 bases and J lost 6 bases. The CDR3 contains 15 residues. CDR3 loop: CASSDGLAGRDTQYF. As DNA, the CDR3 is TGCGCCAGCAGTGATGGTCTAGCGGGGAGGGATACGCAGTATTTT.

This clone was observed a few times. V and J are TRBV19 and TRBJ1-5; 7 bases match TRBD1. The CDR3 spans 12 residues. CDR1 and CDR2 from the germline V gene are LNHDA and SQIVND (reference sequence). V gave up 6 bases and J gave up 6 bases; unmatched junction bases: 2. This chain's CDR3 is CASSTGVQPQHF. For the CDR3, the DNA is TGTGCCAGTAGCACAGGGGTTCAGCCCCAGCATTTT.

This clone was observed once. The V and J genes are TRBV18 and TRBJ1-2, with 9 positions matching TRBD1. The germline gives CDR1 KGHSH, CDR2 LQKENI. This CDR3 has 15 amino acids. V dropped 6 bases and J dropped 6; count of bases not matched to a gene: 11. DNA for the CDR3: TGTGCCAGCTCGCGCAATGACAGGGGGAGAGATGGCTACACCTTC. As protein: CASSRNDRGRDGYTF.